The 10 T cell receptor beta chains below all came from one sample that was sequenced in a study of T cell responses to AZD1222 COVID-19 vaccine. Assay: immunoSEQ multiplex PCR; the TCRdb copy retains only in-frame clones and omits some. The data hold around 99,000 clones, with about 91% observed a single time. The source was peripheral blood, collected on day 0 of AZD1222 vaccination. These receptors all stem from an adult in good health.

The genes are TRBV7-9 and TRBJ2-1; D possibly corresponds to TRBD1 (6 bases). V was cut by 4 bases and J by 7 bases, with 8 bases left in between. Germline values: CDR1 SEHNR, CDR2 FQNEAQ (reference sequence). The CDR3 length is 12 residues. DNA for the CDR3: TGTGCCAGCAGCTCACAGGGAAATGAGCAGTTCTTC. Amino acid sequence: CASSSQGNEQFF.

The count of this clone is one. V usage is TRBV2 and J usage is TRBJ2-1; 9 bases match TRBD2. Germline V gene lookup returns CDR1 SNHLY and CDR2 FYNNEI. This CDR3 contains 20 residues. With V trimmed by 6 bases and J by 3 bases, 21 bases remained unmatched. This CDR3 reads CASSHRRYDSGLASYNEQFF. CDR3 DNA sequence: TGTGCCAGCAGCCATAGACGCTACGATTCGGGACTAGCAAGCTACAATGAGCAGTTCTTC. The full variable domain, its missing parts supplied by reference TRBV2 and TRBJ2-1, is EPEVTQTPSHQVTQMGQEVILRCVPISNHLYFYWYRQILGQKVEFLVSFYNNEISEKSEIFDDQFSVERPDGSNFTLKIRSTKLEDSAMYFCASSHRRYDSGLASYNEQFFGPGTRLTVL.

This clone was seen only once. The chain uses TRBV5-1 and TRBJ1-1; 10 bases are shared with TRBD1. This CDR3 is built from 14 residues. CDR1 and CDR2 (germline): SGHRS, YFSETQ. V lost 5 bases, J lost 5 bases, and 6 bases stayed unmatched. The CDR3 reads CASSLAGQGTEAFF. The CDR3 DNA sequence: TGCGCCAGCAGTCTTGCGGGACAGGGGACTGAAGCTTTCTTT.

In DNA form, the CDR3 reads TGTGCCAGCACCCTGACAGGGACCACTGAAGCTTTCTTT. Translated, it gives CASTLTGTTEAFF. The chain carries TRBV6-5 and TRBJ1-1; 7 positions agree with TRBD1. Germline V gene data show CDR1 as MNHEY and CDR2 as SVGAGI. Trimming at V came to 7 bases and at J to 4 bases, leaving 6 bases not matched to a gene. CDR3 length: 13 residues.

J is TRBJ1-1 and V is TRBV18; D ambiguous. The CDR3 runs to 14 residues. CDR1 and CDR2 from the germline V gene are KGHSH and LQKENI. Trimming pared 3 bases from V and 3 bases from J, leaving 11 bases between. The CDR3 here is CASSPTGWDTEAFF. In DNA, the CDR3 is TGTGCCAGCTCACCGACTGGGTGGGACACTGAAGCTTTCTTT.

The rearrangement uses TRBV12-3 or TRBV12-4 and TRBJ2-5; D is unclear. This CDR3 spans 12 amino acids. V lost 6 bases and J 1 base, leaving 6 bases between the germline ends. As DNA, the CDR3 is TGTGCCAGCAGCCCGACCCAAGAGACCCAGTACTTC. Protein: CASSPTQETQYF.

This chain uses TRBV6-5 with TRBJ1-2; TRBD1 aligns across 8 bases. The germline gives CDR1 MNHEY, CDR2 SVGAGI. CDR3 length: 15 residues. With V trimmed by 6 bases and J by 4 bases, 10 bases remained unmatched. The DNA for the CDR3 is TGTGCCAGCAGACCCGACAGGGGCTATGGCTATGGCTACACCTTC. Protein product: CASRPDRGYGYGYTF.

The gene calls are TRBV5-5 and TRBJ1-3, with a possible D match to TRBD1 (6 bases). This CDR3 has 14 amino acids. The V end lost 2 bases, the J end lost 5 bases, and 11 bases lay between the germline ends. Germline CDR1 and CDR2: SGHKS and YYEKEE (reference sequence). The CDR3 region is CASSFQQGRNTIYF. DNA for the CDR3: TGTGCCAGCAGCTTCCAGCAGGGGCGAAACACCATATATTTT.

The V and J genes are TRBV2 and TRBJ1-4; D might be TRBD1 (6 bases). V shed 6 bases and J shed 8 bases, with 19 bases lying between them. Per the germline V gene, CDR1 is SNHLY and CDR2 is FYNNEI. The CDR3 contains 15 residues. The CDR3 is CASRAGGQGGEKLFF. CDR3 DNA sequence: TGTGCCAGCAGAGCCGGGGGGCAGGGAGGGGAAAAACTGTTTTTT.

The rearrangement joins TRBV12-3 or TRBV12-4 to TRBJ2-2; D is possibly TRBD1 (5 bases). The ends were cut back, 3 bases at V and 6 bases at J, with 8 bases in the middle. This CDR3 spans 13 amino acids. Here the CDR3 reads CASSFEGAGELFF. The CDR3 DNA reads TGTGCCAGCAGTTTCGAAGGGGCCGGGGAGCTGTTTTTT.